This T cell receptor (beta chain) was retrieved from a study of blood T cell repertoires in COVID-19. For the study at large: Specimens from acute and convalescent COVID-19 originated in the United States, Italy and Spain. The cDNA or gDNA used as material had been derived from T cells, B-cell-depleted T cells, or PBMCs.

In the original analysis: Nucleated cell counts were estimated from reference gene primer amplification. The method was immunoSEQ multiplex PCR; TCRdb's version includes in-frame clones alone and lacks a portion of them. That table is the source of V, J and clone size, and D and trimming were worked out from the DNA. The data contain a few hundred thousand clones, about 87% of them singletons. The V end was cut by 0 bases, the J end by 4 bases, with 10 bases between. Germline V gene data show CDR1 as SGHRS and CDR2 as YFSETQ. This CDR3 has 14 amino acids. Only one count was recorded for this clone. Sequencing used peripheral blood. The source is a man aged 60 to 69 who had recovered from COVID-19. The J gene is TRBJ2-5, the V gene TRBV5-1, with D perhaps matching TRBD1 (6 bases). The CDR3 DNA is TGCGCCAGCAGCTTGGTGACAGGAGTAGAGACCCAGTACTTC. Translated: CASSLVTGVETQYF.